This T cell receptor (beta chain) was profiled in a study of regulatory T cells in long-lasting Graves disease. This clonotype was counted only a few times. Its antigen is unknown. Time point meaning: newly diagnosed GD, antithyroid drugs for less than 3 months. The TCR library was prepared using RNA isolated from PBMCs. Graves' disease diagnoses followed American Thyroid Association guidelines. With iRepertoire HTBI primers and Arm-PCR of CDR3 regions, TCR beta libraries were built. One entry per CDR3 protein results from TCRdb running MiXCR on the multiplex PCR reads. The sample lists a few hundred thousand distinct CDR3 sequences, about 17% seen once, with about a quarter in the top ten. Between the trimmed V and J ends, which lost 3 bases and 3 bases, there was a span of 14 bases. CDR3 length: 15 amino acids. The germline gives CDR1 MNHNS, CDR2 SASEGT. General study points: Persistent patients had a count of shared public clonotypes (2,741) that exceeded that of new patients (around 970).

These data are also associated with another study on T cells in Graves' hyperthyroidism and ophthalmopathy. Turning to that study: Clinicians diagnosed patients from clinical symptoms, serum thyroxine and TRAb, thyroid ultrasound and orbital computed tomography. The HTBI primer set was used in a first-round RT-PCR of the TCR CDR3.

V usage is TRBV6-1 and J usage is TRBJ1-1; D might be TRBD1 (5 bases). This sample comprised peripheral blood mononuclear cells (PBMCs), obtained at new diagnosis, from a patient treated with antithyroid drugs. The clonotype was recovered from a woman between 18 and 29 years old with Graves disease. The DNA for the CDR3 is TGTGCCAGCAGTGATTTAACAGGCTCCGACACTGAAGCTTTCTTT. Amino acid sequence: CASSDLTGSDTEAFF.